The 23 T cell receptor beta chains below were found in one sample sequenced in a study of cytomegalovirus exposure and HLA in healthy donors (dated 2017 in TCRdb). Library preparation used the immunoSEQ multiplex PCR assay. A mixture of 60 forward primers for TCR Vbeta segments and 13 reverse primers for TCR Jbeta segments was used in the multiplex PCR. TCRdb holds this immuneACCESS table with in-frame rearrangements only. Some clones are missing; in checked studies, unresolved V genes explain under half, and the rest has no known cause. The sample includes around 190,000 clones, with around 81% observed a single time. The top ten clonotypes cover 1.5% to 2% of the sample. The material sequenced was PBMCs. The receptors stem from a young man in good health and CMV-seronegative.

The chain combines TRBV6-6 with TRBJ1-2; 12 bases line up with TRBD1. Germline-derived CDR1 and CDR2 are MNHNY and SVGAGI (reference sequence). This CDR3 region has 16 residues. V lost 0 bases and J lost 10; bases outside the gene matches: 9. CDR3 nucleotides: TGTGCCAGCAGTTACTCATCGGGACAGGGGGCGCCGGACTACACCTTC. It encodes CASSYSSGQGAPDYTF.

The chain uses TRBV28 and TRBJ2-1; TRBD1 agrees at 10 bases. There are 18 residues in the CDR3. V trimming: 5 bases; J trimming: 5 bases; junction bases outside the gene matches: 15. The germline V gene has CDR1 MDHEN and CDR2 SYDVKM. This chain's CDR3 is CASSPRQGARGGNNEQFF. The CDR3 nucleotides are TGTGCCAGCAGTCCCAGACAGGGGGCACGCGGGGGAAACAATGAGCAGTTCTTC.

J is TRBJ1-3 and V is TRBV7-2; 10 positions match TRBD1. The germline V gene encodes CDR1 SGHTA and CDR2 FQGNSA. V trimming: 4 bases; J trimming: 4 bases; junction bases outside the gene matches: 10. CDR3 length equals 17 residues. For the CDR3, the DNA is TGTGCCAGCAGCTCGAGACAGGGGGCCGGGGGAGGAAACACCATATATTTT. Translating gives CASSSRQGAGGGNTIYF.

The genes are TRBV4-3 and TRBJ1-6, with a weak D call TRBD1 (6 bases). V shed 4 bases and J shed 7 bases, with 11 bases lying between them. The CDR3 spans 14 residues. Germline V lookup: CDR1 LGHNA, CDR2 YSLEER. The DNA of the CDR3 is TGCGCCAGCAGCCGGAGCAGGGGAAATTCACCCCTCCACTTT. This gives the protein CASSRSRGNSPLHF.

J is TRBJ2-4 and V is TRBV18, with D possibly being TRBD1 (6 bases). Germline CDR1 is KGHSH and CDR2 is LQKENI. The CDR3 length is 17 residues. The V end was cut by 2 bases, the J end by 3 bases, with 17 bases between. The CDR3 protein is CASSPNSPPGDKNIQYF. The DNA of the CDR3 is TGTGCCAGCTCACCAAATAGCCCCCCAGGGGACAAAAACATTCAGTACTTC.

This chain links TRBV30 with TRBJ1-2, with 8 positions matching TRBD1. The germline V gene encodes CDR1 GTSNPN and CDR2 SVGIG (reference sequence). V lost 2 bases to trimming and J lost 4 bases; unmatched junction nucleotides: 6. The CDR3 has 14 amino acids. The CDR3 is CAWSFDRGGYGYTF. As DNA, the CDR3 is TGTGCCTGGAGTTTCGACAGGGGCGGCTATGGCTACACCTTC.

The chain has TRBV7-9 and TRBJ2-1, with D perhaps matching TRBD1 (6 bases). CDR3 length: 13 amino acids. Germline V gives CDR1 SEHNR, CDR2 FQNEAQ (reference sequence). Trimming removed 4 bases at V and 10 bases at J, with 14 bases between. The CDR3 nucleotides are TGTGCCAGCAGCTGGGGGACATTACAGGAGCAGTTCTTC. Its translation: CASSWGTLQEQFF.

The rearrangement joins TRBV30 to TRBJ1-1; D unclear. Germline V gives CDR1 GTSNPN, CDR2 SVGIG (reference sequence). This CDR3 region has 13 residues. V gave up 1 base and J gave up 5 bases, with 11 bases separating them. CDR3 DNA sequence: TGTGCCTGGAGTGCTCGTACCGGTACTGAAGCTTTCTTT. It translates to CAWSARTGTEAFF.

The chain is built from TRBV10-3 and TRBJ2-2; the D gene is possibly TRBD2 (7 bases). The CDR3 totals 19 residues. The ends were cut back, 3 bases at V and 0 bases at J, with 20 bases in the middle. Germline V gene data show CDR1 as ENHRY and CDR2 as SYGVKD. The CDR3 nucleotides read TGTGCCATCAGTGAACCCAAGGGGGGGGGCCCCTCGAACACCGGGGAGCTGTTTTTT. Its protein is CAISEPKGGGPSNTGELFF.

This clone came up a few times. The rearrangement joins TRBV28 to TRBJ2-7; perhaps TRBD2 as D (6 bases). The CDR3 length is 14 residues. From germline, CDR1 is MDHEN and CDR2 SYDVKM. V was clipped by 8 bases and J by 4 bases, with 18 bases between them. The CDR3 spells CASGLGTVVYEQYF. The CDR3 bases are TGTGCCAGCGGCCTCGGGACTGTAGTTTACGAGCAGTACTTC.

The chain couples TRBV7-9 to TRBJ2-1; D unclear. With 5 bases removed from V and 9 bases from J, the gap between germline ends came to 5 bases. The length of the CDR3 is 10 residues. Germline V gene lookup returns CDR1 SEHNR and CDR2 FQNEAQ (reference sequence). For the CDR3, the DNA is TGTGCCAGCAGCAACATTGAGCAGTTCTTC. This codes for CASSNIEQFF.

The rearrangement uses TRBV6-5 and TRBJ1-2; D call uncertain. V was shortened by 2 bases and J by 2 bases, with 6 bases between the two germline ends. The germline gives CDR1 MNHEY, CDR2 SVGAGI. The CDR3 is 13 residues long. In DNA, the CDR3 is TGTGCCAGCAGTTACGGTCAGAACTATGGCTACACCTTC. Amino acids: CASSYGQNYGYTF.

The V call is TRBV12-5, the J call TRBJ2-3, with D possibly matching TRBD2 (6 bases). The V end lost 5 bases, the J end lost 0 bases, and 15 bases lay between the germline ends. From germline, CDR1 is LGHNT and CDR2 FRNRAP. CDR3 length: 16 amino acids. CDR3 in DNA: TGTGCTAGTGGTATTGGGACTTCGCTGAGCACAGATACGCAGTATTTT. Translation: CASGIGTSLSTDTQYF.

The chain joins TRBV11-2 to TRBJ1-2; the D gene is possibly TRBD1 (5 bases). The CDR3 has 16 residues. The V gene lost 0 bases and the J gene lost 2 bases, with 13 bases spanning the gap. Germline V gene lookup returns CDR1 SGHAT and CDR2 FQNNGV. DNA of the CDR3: TGTGCCAGCAGCTTAGAAGTCAGGGACTTAAACTATGGCTACACCTTC. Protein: CASSLEVRDLNYGYTF. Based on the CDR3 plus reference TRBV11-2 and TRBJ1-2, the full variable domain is EAGVAQSPRYKIIEKRQSVAFWCNPISGHATLYWYQQILGQGPKLLIQFQNNGVVDDSQLPKDRFSAERLKGVDSTLKIQPAKLEDSAVYLCASSLEVRDLNYGYTFGSGTRLTVV.

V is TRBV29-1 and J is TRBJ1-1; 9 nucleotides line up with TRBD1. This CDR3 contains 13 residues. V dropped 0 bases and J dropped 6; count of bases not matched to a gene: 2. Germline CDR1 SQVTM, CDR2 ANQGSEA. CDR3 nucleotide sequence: TGCAGCGTTGAAGACAGGACAGGGGCTGAAGCTTTCTTT. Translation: CSVEDRTGAEAFF.

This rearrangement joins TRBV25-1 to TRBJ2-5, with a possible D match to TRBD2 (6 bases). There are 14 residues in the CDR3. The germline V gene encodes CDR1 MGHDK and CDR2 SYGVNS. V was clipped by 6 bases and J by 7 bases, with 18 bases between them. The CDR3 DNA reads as TGTGCCAGCAGACGGGACTCCCTGTTGGGGACCCAGTACTTC. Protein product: CASRRDSLLGTQYF.

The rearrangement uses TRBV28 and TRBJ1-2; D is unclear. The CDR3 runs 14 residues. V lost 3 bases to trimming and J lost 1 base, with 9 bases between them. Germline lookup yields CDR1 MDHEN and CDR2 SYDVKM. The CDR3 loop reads CASSFPAGNYGYTF. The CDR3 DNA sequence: TGTGCCAGCAGTTTCCCTGCGGGTAACTATGGCTACACCTTC.

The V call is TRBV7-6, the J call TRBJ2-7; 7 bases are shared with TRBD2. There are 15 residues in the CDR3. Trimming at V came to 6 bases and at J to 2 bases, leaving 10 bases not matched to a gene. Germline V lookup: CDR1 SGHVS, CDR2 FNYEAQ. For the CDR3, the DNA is TGTGCCAGCAGTTCTAGTGGACTAGGCCCCTACGAGCAGTACTTC. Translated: CASSSSGLGPYEQYF.

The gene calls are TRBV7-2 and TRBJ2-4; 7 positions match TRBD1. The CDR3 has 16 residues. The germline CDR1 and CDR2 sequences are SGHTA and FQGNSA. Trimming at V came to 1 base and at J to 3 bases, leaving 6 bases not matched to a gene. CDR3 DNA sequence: TGTGCCAGCAGCTTAGTACAGGGGCTAGTCAAAAACATTCAGTACTTC. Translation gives CASSLVQGLVKNIQYF.

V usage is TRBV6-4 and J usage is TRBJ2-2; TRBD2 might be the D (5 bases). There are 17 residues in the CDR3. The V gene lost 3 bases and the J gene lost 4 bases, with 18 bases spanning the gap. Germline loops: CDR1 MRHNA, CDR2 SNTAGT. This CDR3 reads CASSEGPGLRGTGELFF. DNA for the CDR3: TGTGCCAGCAGTGAAGGTCCGGGCCTCCGGGGCACCGGGGAGCTGTTTTTT.

The CDR3 DNA is TGCGCCAGCAGCCCCGAGGGCGGGAGACCCACAGATACGCAGTATTTT. Its protein is CASSPEGGRPTDTQYF. This rearrangement joins TRBV4-3 to TRBJ2-3, with 7 bases fitting TRBD2. The trim removed 4 bases at V and 2 bases at J, leaving 9 bases unmatched. The CDR3 covers 16 residues. The germline CDR1 and CDR2 sequences are LGHNA and YSLEER.

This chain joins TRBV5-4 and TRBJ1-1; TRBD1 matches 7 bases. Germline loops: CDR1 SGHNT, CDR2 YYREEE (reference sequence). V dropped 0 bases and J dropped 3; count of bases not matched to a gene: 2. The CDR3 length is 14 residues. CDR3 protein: CASSLDQGDTEAFF. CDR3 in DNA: TGTGCCAGCAGCTTGGACCAGGGGGACACTGAAGCTTTCTTT.

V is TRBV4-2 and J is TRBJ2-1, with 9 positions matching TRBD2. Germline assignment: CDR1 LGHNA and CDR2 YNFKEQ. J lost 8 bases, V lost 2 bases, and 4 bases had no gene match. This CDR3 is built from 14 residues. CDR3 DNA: TGTGCCAGCAGCCAACGGCTAGCGGGGTATGAGCAGTTCTTC. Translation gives CASSQRLAGYEQFF.